Presented here are 10 T cell receptor beta chains from one specimen sequenced in a study of cytomegalovirus exposure and HLA in healthy donors. PCR used 60 Vbeta primers and 13 Jbeta primers. The protocol was immunoSEQ multiplex PCR, while the TCRdb copy is restricted to in-frame clones and leaves out a portion. This table holds 110,000 to 150,000 clones, around 80% found once. The source material was PBMCs. These TCRs come from a man aged 35 to 55 in good health and CMV-seronegative.

This chain links TRBV28 with TRBJ1-5; unclear D gene. CDR1 is MDHEN, CDR2 SYDVKM, per germline. The CDR3 has 14 amino acids. Between the trimmed V and J ends, which lost 3 bases and 7 bases, there was a span of 13 bases. This chain's CDR3 is CASSLNGEAQPQHF. CDR3 DNA: TGTGCCAGCAGTTTGAATGGGGAGGCACAGCCCCAGCATTTT.

The rearrangement uses TRBV5-1 and TRBJ1-1, with a possible D match to TRBD1 (6 bases). Germline-derived CDR1 and CDR2 are SGHRS and YFSETQ. The V end lost 6 bases, the J end lost 1 base, and 13 bases lay between the germline ends. The CDR3 is 14 amino acids. The CDR3 DNA reads TGCGCCAGCAACCAAGGGGGTGGGAACACTGAAGCTTTCTTT. Encoded protein: CASNQGGGNTEAFF.

CDR3 region: CASSLLGTGGRNTIYF. Here the CDR3 DNA reads TGTGCCAGCAGCTTACTCGGGACAGGGGGAAGAAACACCATATATTTT. The chain links TRBV7-2 to TRBJ1-3; the match to TRBD1 covers 11 bases. The germline gives CDR1 SGHTA, CDR2 FQGNSA. CDR3 length: 16 residues. J was trimmed by 5 bases and V by 2 bases; bases with no gene match: 5.

The J gene is TRBJ2-5, the V gene TRBV6-5; 7 positions match TRBD1. The germline V gene has CDR1 MNHEY and CDR2 SVGAGI. The CDR3 extends over 13 amino acids. Germline trimming cut 5 bases from V and 3 bases from J; bases unmatched to any gene: 3. The CDR3 sequence is CASSTTGEETQYF. The CDR3 DNA reads TGTGCCAGCAGTACAACAGGGGAAGAGACCCAGTACTTC.

The V call is TRBV28, the J call TRBJ1-5; no clear D. The ends were cut back, 3 bases at V and 11 bases at J, with 20 bases in the middle. The CDR3 consists of 15 residues. CDR1 and CDR2 from the germline V gene are MDHEN and SYDVKM. The chain's CDR3 is CASSFPVGESVTQHF. The CDR3 bases are TGTGCCAGCAGTTTTCCAGTAGGAGAGTCGGTGACCCAGCATTTT.

This clone occurred once. The V call is TRBV4-3, the J call TRBJ1-6, with D possibly being TRBD1 (5 bases). V was pared by 0 bases and J by 9 bases, with 6 bases between. The CDR3 extends over 13 amino acids. The germline V gene encodes CDR1 LGHNA and CDR2 YSLEER. CDR3 sequence (DNA): TGCGCCAGCAGCCAAGATCAGGGTTCACCCCTCCACTTT. Encoded protein: CASSQDQGSPLHF.

The V and J genes are TRBV12-5 and TRBJ2-5; 8 positions agree with TRBD1. CDR1 and CDR2 (germline): LGHNT, FRNRAP. The CDR3 is made up of 13 amino acids. V lost 6 bases and J lost 5; bases outside the gene matches: 5. CDR3 in amino acids: CASGTGVGETQYF. The CDR3 coding sequence is TGTGCTAGTGGGACAGGGGTAGGGGAGACCCAGTACTTC. Combining the CDR3 with reference TRBV12-5 and TRBJ2-5 gives the whole variable domain DARVTQTPRHKVTEMGQEVTMRCQPILGHNTVFWYRQTMMQGLELLAYFRNRAPLDDSGMPKDRFSAEMPDATLATLKIQPSEPRDSAVYFCASGTGVGETQYFGPGTRLLVL.

This chain uses TRBV28 with TRBJ1-4; D is perhaps TRBD1 (5 bases). The ends were cut back, 3 bases at V and 7 bases at J, with 12 bases in the middle. The CDR3 has 14 residues. Per germline, CDR1 MDHEN and CDR2 SYDVKM. Here the CDR3 DNA reads TGTGCCAGCAGTTTTCGTGGGGGAGGTGAAAAACTGTTTTTT. Amino acid sequence: CASSFRGGGEKLFF.

The chain combines TRBV5-5 with TRBJ1-1; D is unclear. The CDR3 covers 13 residues. Deletions cut 6 bases from V and 1 base from J, with 10 bases between. Germline lookup yields CDR1 SGHKS and CDR2 YYEKEE (reference sequence). The CDR3 nucleotides are TGTGCCAGCAACTGGGGAGGGAACACTGAAGCTTTCTTT. The encoded protein is CASNWGGNTEAFF. Full variable domain (outside the CDR3, taken from reference TRBV5-5 and TRBJ1-1): DAGVTQSPTHLIKTRGQQVTLRCSPISGHKSVSWYQQVLGQGPQFIFQYYEKEERGRGNFPDRFSARQFPNYSSELNVNALLLGDSALYLCASNWGGNTEAFFGQGTRLTVV.

This sequence joins TRBV7-8 and TRBJ1-3, with 9 bases aligning to TRBD1. Germline lookup yields CDR1 SGHVS and CDR2 FQNEAQ. CDR3 length equals 14 residues. V gave up 5 bases and J gave up 4 bases; unmatched junction bases: 3. CDR3 sequence reads: CASSPGTGGNTIYF. Here the CDR3 DNA reads TGTGCCAGCAGCCCCGGGACAGGGGGAAACACCATATATTTT. Filled out from reference TRBV7-8 and TRBJ1-3, the complete variable domain reads GAGVSQSPRYKVAKRGQDVALRCDPISGHVSLFWYQQALGQGPEFLTYFQNEAQLDKSGLPSDRFFAERPEGSVSTLKIQRTQQEDSAVYLCASSPGTGGNTIYFGEGSWLTVV.